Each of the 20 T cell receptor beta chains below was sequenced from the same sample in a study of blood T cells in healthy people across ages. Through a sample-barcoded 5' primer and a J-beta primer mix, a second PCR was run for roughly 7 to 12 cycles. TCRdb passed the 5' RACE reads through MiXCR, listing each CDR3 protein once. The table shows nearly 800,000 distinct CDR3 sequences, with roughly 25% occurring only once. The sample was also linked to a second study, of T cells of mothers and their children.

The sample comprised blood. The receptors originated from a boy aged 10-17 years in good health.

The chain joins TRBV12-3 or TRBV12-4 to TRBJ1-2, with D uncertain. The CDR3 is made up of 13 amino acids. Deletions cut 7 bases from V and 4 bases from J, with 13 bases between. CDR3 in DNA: TGTGCCAGCACCCCTCCGTCGACCTATGGCTACACCTTC. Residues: CASTPPSTYGYTF.

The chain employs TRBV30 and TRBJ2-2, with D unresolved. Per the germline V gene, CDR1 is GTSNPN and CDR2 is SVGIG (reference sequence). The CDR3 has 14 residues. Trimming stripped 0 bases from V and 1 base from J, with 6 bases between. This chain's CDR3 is CAWSVTVNTGELFF. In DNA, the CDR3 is TGTGCCTGGAGTGTGACGGTGAACACCGGGGAGCTGTTTTTT.

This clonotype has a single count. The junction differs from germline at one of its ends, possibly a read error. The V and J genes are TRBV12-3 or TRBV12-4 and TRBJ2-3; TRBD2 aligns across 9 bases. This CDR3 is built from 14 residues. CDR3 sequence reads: CASRRLAGSDMQYF. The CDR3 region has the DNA TGTGCCAGCAGGCGCCTAGCGGGATCAGATATGCAGTATTTT.

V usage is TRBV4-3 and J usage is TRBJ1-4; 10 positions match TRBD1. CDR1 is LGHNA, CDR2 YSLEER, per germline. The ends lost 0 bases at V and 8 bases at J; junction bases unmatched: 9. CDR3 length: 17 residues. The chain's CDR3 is CASSQEIPGQGTEKLFF. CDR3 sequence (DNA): TGCGCCAGCAGCCAAGAAATTCCGGGACAGGGGACCGAAAAACTGTTTTTT.

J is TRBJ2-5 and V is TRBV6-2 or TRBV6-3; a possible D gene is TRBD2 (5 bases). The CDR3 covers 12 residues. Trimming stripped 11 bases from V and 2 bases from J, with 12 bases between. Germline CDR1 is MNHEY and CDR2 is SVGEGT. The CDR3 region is CAGGRTQETQYF. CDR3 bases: TGTGCCGGAGGACGGACTCAAGAGACCCAGTACTTC.

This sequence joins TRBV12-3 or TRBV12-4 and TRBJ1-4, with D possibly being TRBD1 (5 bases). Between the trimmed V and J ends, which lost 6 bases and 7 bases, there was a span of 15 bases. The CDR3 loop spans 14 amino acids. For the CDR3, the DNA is TGTGCCAGCAGCGGGACTTCCCGGGGTGAAAAACTGTTTTTT. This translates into CASSGTSRGEKLFF.

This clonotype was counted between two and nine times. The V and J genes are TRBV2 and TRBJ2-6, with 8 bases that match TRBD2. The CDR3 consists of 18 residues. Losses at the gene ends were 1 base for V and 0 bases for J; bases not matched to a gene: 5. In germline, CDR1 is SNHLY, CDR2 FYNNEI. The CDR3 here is CASSEESLAGSGANVLTF. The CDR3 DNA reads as TGTGCCAGCAGTGAAGAAAGTCTAGCGGGCTCTGGGGCCAACGTCCTGACTTTC.

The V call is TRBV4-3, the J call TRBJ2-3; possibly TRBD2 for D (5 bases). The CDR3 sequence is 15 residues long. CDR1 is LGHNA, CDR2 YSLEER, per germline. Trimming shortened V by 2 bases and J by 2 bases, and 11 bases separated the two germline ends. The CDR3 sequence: CASSQRRRNTDTQYF. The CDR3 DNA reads TGCGCCAGCAGCCAAAGACGGAGGAACACAGATACGCAGTATTTT.

CDR3 DNA: TGTGCCAGCAGTGTGGACAGGGGGGGCGGCTACACCTTC. This sequence encodes CASSVDRGGGYTF. The J gene is TRBJ1-2, the V gene TRBV2, with 10 bases that match TRBD1. The CDR3 contains 13 residues. From germline, CDR1 is SNHLY and CDR2 FYNNEI. The V and J ends lost 4 bases and 8 bases, in that order; junction bases with no gene match: 4.

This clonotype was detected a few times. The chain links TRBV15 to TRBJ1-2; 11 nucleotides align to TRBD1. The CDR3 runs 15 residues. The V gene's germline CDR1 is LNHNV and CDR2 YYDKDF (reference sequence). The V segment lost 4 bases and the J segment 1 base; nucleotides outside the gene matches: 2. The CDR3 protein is CATSTGTGGNYGYTF. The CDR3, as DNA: TGTGCCACCAGCACGGGGACAGGGGGTAACTATGGCTACACCTTC.

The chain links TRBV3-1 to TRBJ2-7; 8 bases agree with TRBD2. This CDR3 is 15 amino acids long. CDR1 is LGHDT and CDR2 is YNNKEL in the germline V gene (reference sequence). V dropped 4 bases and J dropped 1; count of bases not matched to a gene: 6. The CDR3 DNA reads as TGTGCCAGCAGCCCCCCGGTAGCGGGATCCTACGAGCAGTACTTC. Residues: CASSPPVAGSYEQYF.

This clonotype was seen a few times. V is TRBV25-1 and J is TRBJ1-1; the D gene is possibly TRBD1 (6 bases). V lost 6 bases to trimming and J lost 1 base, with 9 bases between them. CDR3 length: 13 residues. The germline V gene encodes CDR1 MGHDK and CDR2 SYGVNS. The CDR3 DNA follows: TGTGCCAGCAGACAGACAGGGAACACTGAAGCTTTCTTT. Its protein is CASRQTGNTEAFF.

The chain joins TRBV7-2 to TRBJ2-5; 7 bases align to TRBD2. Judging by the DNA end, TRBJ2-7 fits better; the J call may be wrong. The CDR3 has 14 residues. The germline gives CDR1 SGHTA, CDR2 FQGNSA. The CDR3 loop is CASSLVREGYEQYF. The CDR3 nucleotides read TGTGCCAGCAGCTTAGTCAGGGAGGGCTACGAGCAGTACTTC.

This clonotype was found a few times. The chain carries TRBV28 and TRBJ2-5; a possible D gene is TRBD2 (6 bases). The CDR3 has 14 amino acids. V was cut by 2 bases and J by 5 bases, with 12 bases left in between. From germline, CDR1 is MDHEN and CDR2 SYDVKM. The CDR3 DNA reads TGTGCCAGCAGTTTACAATTTGGAGGGGAGACCCAGTACTTC. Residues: CASSLQFGGETQYF.

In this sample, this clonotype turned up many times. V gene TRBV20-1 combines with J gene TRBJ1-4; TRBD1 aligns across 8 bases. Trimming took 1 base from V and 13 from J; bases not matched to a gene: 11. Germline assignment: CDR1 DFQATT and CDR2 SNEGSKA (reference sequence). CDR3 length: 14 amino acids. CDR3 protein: CSARAGTGALALFF. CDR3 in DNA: TGCAGTGCTAGAGCCGGGACAGGAGCCCTCGCACTGTTTTTT.

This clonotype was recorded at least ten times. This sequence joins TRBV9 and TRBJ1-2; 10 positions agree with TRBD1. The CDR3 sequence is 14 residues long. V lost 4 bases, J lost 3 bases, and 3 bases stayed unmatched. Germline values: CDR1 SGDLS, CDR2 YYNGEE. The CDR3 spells CASSPGTGDYGYTF. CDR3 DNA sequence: TGTGCCAGCAGCCCCGGGACAGGGGACTATGGCTACACCTTC.

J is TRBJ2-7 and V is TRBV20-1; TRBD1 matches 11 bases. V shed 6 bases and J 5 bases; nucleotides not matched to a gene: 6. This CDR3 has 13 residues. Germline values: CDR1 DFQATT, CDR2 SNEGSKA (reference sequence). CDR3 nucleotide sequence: TGCAGTGCCCAGGGACAGGGGGTAAACGAGCAGTACTTC. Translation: CSAQGQGVNEQYF.

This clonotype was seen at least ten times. The CDR3 protein is CSARPLDRVGGANTGELFF. The CDR3 DNA is TGCAGTGCTAGACCTCTCGACAGGGTCGGGGGTGCGAACACCGGGGAGCTGTTTTTT. The chain has TRBV20-1 and TRBJ2-2, with D perhaps TRBD1 (7 bases). The CDR3 loop spans 19 amino acids. V was shortened by 2 bases and J by 0 bases, with 22 bases between the two germline ends. Germline CDR1 is DFQATT and CDR2 is SNEGSKA (reference sequence).

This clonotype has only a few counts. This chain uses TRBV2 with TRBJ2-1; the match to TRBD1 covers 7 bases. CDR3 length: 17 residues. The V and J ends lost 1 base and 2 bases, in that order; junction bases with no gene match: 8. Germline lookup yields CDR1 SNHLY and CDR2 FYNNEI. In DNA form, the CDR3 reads TGTGCCAGCAGTGAAGGGTTCACAGGGGCTACCTACAATGAGCAGTTCTTC. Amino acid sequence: CASSEGFTGATYNEQFF.

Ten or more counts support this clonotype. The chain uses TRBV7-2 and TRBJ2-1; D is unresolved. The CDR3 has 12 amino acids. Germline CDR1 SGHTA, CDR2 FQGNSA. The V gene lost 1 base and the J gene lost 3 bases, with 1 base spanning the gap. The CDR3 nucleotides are TGTGCCAGCAGCTTAGACTACAATGAGCAGTTCTTC. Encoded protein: CASSLDYNEQFF.